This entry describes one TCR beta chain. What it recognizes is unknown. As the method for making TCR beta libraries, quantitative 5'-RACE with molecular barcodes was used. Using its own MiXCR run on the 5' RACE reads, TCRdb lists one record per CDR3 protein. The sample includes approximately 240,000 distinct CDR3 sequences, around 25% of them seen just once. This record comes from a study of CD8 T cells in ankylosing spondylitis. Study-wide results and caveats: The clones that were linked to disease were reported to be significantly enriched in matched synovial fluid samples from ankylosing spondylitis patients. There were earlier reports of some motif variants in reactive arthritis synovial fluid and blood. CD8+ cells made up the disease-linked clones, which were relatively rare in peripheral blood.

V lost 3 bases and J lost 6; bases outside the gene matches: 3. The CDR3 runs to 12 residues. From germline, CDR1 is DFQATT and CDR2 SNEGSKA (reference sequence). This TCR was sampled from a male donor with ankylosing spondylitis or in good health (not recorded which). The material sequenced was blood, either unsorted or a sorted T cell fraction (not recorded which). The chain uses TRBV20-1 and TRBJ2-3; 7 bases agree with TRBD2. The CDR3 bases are TGCAGTGCTAGTTTGGGGGGGGATACGCAGTATTTT. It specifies CSASLGGDTQYF.